Described below is a single TCR beta chain sequence and its context. The antigen remains unidentified. The sample is drawn from a study of cytomegalovirus exposure and HLA in healthy donors. Study in general: The study placed 70% to 85% of its 398 genotyped donors in the Caucasian-associated ancestry cluster.

With V trimmed by 2 bases and J by 7 bases, 8 bases remained unmatched. CDR3 length: 16 residues. Per the germline V gene, CDR1 is SGHKS and CDR2 is YYEKEE (reference sequence). In the PCR, 60 Vbeta and 13 Jbeta primers were used. Only in-frame clones appear in the TCRdb table, and some are missing; sequencing was by immunoSEQ multiplex PCR. The data show roughly 130,000 clones, with about 80% seen just once and 2.5% to 3.5% held by the top ten. General study results and limits: According to an earlier analysis, most TCR beta V segments yielded productive rearrangements about 87% or about 30% of the time. TCR beta sequences numbering around 15,000 were associated with HLA alleles at 0.05 false discovery rate in a later analysis. In a later analysis, TCR beta V- and J-gene trimming showed a link to a missense DCLRE1C variant.

This rearrangement joins TRBV5-5 to TRBJ2-2, with TRBD2 identical over 10 bases. Sequences were obtained from PBMCs. This receptor was obtained from a male donor in good health and CMV-seronegative. The chain's CDR3 is CASSLGLAGAGGELFF. The CDR3 DNA reads TGTGCCAGCAGCTTAGGGCTAGCGGGAGCAGGCGGGGAGCTGTTTTTT.